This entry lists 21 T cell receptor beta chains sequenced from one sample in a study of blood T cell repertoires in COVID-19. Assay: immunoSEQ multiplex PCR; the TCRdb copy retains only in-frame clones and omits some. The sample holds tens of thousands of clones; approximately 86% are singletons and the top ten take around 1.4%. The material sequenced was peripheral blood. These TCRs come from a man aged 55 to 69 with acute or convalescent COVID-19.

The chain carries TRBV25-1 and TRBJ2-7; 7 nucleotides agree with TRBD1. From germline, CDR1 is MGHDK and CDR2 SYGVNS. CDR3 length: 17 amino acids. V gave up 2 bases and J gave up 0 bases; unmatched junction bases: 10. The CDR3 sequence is CASSEVGTAVGSYEQYF. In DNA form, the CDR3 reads TGTGCCAGCAGTGAAGTCGGGACAGCGGTTGGCTCCTACGAGCAGTACTTC.

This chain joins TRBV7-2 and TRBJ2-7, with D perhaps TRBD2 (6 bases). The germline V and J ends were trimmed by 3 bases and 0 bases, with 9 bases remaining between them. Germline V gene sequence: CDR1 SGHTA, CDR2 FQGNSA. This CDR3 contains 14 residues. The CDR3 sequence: CASSFGGSSYEQYF. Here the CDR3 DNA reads TGTGCCAGCAGCTTTGGAGGGAGCTCCTACGAGCAGTACTTC.

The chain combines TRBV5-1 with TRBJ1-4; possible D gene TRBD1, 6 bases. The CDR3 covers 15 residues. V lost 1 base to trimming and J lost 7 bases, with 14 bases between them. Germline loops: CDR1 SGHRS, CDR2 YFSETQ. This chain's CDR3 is CASSLRPGAGEKLFF. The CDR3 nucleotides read TGCGCCAGCAGCTTGCGCCCAGGGGCGGGTGAAAAACTGTTTTTT.

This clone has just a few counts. The CDR3 DNA follows: TGCGCCAGCAGCCAAGCAGGGGGCTCATCACCCCTCCACTTT. It specifies CASSQAGGSSPLHF. The V call is TRBV4-3, the J call TRBJ1-6; TRBD1 matches at 8 bases. J was trimmed by 10 bases and V by 1 base; bases with no gene match: 3. Germline CDR1 is LGHNA and CDR2 is YSLEER. The CDR3 consists of 14 residues.

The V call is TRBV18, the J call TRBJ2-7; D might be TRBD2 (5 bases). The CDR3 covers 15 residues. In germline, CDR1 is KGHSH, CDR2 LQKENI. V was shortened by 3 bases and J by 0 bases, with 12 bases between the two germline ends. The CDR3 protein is CASSPSRSGSYEQYF. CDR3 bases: TGTGCCAGCTCACCGTCAAGGAGCGGCTCCTACGAGCAGTACTTC.

The CDR3 sequence: CASSEFGGGGSNQPQHF. CDR3 sequence (DNA): TGTGCCAGCAGTGAGTTCGGGGGGGGAGGAAGCAATCAGCCCCAGCATTTT. The V and J genes are TRBV6-1 and TRBJ1-5, with TRBD1 as a possible D gene (5 bases). Per germline, CDR1 MNHNS and CDR2 SASEGT. The length of the CDR3 is 17 residues. V lost 3 bases and J 1 base, leaving 16 bases between the germline ends.

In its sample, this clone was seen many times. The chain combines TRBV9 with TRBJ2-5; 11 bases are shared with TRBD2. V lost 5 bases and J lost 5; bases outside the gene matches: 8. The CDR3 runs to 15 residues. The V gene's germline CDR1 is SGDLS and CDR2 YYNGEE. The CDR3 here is CASSVSGGARETQYF. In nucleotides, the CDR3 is TGTGCCAGCAGTGTTAGCGGGGGGGCCAGGGAGACCCAGTACTTC.

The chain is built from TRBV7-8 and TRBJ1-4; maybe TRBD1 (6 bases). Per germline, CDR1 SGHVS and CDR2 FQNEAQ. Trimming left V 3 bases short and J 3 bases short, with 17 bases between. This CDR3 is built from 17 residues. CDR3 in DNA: TGTGCCAGCAGCTTGAGGGCCCAGTACAGGGCTAATGAAAAACTGTTTTTT. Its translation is CASSLRAQYRANEKLFF.

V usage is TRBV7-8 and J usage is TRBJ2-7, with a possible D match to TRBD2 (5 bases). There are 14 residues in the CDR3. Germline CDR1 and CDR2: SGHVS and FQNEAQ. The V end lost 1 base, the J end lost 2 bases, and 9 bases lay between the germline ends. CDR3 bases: TGTGCCAGCAGCTTAGGGCGGGTTGCCTACGAGCAGTACTTC. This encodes CASSLGRVAYEQYF.

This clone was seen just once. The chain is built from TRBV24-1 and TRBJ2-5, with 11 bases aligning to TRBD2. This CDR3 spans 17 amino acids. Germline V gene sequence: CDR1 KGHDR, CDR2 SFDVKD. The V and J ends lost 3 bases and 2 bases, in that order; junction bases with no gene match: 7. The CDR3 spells CATSDPMTSGAQETQYF. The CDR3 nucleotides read TGTGCCACCAGTGATCCGATGACTAGCGGGGCACAAGAGACCCAGTACTTC.

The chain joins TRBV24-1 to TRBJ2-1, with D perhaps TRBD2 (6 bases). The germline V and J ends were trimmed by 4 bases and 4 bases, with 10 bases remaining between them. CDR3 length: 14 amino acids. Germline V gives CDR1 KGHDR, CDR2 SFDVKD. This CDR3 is CATSEGGGYNEQFF. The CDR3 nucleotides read TGTGCCACCAGTGAGGGGGGAGGATACAATGAGCAGTTCTTC.

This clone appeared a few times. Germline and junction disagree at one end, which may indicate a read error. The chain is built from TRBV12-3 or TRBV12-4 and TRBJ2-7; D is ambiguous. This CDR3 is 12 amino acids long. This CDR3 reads CASGLYYYPTDF. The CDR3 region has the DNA TGTGCCAGCGGCTTGTACTACTACCCTACGGACTTC.

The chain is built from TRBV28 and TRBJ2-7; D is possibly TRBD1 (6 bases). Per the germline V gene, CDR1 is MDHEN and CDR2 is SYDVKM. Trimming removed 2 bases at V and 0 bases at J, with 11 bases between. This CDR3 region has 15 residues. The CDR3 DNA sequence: TGTGCCAGCAGTTTACCCAGGGGTAGCTCCTACGAGCAGTACTTC. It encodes CASSLPRGSSYEQYF.

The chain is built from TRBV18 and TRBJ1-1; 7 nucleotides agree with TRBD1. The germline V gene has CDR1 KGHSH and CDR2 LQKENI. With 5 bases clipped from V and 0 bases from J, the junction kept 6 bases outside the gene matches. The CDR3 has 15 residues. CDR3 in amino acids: CASSGQTGVNTEAFF. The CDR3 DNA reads TGTGCCAGCTCAGGACAAACAGGGGTGAACACTGAAGCTTTCTTT.

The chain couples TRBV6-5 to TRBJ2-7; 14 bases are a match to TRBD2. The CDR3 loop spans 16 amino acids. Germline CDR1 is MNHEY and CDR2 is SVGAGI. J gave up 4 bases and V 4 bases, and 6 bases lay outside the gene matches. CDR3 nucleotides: TGTGCCAGCAGTTCGGGACTAGCGGGAGCGGCTTACGAGCAGTACTTC. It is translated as CASSSGLAGAAYEQYF.

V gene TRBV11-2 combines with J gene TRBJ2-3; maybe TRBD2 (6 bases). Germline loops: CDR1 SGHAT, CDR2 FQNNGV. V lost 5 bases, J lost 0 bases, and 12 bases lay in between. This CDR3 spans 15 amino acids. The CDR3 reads CASSPVGTSTDTQYF. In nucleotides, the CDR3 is TGTGCCAGCAGCCCTGTCGGGACTAGCACAGATACGCAGTATTTT.

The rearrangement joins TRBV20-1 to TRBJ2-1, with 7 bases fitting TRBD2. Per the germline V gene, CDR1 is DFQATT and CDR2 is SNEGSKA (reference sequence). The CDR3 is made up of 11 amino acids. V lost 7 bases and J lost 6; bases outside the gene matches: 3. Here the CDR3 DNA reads TGCAGTGTTACTAGCGTCAATGAGCAGTTCTTC. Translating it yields CSVTSVNEQFF.

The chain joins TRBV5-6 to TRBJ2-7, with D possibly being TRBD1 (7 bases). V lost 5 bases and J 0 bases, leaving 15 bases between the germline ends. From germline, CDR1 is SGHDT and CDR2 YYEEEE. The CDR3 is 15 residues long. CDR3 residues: CASRGRRGRSYEQYF. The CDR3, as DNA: TGTGCCAGCAGGGGCCGGAGGGGGCGCTCCTACGAGCAGTACTTC. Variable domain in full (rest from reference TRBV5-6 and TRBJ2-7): DAGVTQSPTHLIKTRGQQVTLRCSPKSGHDTVSWYQQALGQGPQFIFQYYEEEERQRGNFPDRFSGHQFPNYSSELNVNALLLGDSALYLCASRGRRGRSYEQYFGPGTRLTVT.

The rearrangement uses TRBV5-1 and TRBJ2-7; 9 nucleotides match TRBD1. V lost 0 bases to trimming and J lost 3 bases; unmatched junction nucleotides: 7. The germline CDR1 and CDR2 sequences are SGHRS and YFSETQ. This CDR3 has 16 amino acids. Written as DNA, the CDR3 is TGCGCCAGCAGCTTGGACCGACGACAGGGGGGCTACGAGCAGTACTTC. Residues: CASSLDRRQGGYEQYF.

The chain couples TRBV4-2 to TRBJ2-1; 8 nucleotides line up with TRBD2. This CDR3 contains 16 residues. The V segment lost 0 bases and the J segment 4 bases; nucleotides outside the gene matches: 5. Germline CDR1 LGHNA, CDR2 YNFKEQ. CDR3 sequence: CASSQDVSGSYNEQFF. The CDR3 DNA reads TGTGCCAGCAGCCAAGATGTCAGCGGGAGTTACAATGAGCAGTTCTTC.

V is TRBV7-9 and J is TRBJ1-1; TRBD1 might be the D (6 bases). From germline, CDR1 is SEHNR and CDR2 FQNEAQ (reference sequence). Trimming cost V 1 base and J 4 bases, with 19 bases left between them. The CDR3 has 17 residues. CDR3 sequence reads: CASSLERLGDNGTEAFF. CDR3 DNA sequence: TGTGCCAGCAGCTTAGAGCGTCTTGGGGACAACGGCACTGAAGCTTTCTTT. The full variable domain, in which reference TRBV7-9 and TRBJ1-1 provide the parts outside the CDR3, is DTGVSQNPRHKITKRGQNVTFRCDPISEHNRLYWYRQTLGQGPEFLTYFQNEAQLEKSRLLSDRFSAERPKGSFSTLEIQRTEQGDSAMYLCASSLERLGDNGTEAFFGQGTRLTVV.